Listed below are T cell receptor beta chains from one sample, sequenced in a study of blood T cell repertoires in COVID-19. Sequenced by immunoSEQ multiplex PCR; TCRdb stores in-frame clones only, minus some. The table includes more than 95,000 clones, 85% to 90% detected once. The sequenced sample was peripheral blood. These TCRs come from a human donor in a cohort sampled during active COVID-19. CDR3s leave out the opening cysteine and the closing phenylalanine or tryptophan.

v_call cdr3_aa
TRBV6-5 ASRASGGRTETQY
TRBV5-1 ASSLKLADTDTQY
TRBV24-1 ATNPGWDTDTQY
TRBV7-9 ASSSTEDKPGELF
TRBV27 ATSPQQREYQETQY
TRBV20-1 SAGQDYEQY
TRBV13 ASSPDRGMNTEAF
TRBV15 ATSRAAQGDEQY
TRBV5-1 ASSWDSNTEAF
TRBV18 ASSGQGTYEQY
TRBV10-3 AISKNPGLAGGLETQY
TRBV7-2 ASSLEWTSGGGETQY
TRBV19 ASSIRGGEYSGANVLT
TRBV19 ATNEQGSSTEAF
TRBV5-4 ATMTGLDDEQY
TRBV7-9 ASRQDPYEQY
TRBV4-1 ASSLGQQNEKLF
TRBV5-3 ARSQERQETQY
TRBV12-3/TRBV12-4 ASSPSSWALH
TRBV6-1 ASGDSHNQPQH
TRBV5-6 ASSWGLYEQY
TRBV5-1 ASSLIDRAFRSYNEQF
TRBV2 ASSEMRGSGANVLT